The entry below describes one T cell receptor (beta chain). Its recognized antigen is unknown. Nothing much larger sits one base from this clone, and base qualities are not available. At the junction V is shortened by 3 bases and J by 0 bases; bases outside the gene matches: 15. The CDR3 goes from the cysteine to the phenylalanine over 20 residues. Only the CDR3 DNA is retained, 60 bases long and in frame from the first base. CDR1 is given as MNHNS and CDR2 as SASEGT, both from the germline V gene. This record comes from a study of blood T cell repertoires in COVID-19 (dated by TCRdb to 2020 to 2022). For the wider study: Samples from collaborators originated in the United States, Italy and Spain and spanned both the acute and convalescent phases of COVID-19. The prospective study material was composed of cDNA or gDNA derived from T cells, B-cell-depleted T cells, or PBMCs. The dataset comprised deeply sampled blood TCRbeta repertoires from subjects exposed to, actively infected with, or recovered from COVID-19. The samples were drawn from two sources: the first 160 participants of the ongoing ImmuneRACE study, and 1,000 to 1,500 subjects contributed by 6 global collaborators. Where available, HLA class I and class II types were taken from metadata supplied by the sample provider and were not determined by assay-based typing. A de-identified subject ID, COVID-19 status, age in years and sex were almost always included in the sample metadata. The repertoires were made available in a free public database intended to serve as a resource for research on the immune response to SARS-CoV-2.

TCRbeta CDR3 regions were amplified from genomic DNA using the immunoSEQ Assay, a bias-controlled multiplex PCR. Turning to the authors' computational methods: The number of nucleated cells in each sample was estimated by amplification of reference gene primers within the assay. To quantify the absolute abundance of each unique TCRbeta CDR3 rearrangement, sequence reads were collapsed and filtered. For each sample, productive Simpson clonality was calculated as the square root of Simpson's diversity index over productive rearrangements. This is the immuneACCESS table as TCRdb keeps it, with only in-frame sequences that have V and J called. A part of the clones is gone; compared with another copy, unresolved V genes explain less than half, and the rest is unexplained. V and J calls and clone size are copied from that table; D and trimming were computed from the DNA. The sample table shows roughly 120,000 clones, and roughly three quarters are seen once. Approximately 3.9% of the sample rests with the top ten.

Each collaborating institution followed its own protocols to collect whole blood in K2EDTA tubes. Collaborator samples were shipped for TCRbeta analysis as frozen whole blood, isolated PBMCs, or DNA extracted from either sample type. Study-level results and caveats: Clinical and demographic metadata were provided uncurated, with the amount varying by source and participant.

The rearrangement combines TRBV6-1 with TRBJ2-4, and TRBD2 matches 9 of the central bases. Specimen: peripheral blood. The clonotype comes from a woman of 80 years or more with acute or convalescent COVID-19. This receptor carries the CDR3 CASSDALAGLQRAAKNIQYF. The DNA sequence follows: TGTGCCAGCAGTGATGCCCTAGCGGGACTACAAAGGGCAGCCAAAAACATTCAGTACTTC.